The subject of this entry is one TCR beta chain. Its antigen is not identified. This sample was taken from a study of persistence of HIV-infected CD4 T cells. This was the immunoSEQ version 4 assay in survey mode. Method: immunoSEQ multiplex PCR; TCRdb's copy keeps in-frame clones and lacks some. Here the sample spans 25,000 to 30,000 clones, approximately 78% being singletons. Cells were stimulated with CMV-infected fibroblast lysates at roughly 9.1 ug/mL. CD40L-negative CD69-negative CD45RO-high memory CD4+ T cells were sorted as populations depleted of antigen-responding cells. Adults with HIV-1 started suppressive ART while chronically infected. General study findings and limits: Antigen-responding cells were enriched for degenerate expanded CDR3beta sequences.

CDR3 length equals 13 residues. The germline gives CDR1 MGHRA, CDR2 YSYEKL. V lost 5 bases and J lost 3; bases outside the gene matches: 3. The receptor was derived from an adult woman with HIV who was CMV-seropositive. The source material was CD4+ T cells sorted from PBMCs after 18-hour stimulation, sampled from a patient who received antiretroviral therapy. This chain links TRBV4-1 with TRBJ2-5; 7 bases align to TRBD1. The CDR3 region is CASSFQGEETQYF. The DNA of the CDR3 is TGCGCCAGCAGCTTCCAGGGGGAAGAGACCCAGTACTTC.